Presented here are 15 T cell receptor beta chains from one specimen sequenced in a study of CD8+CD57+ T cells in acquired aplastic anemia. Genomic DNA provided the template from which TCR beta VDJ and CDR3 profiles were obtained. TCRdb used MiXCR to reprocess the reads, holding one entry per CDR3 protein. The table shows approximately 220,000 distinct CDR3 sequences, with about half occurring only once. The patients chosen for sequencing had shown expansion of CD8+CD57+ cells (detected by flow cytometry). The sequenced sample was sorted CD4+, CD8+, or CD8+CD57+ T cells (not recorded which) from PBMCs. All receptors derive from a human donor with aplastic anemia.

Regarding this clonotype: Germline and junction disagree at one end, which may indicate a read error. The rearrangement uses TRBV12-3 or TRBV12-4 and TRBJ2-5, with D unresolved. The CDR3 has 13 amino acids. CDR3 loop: CAGSLNSQETQYF. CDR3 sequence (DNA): TGTGCCGGCAGTTTAAACTCTCAAGAGACCCAGTACTTC.

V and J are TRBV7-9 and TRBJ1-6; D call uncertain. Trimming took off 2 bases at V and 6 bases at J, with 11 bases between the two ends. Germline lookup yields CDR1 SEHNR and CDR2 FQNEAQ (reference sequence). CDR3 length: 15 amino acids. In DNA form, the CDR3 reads TGTGCCAGCAGCTTAAGTGCAGGACGTAATTCACCCCTCCACTTT. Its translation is CASSLSAGRNSPLHF.

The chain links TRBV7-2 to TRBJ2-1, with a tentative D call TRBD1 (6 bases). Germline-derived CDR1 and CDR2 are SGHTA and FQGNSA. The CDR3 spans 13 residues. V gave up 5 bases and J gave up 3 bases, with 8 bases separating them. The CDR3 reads CASSPRGYNEQFF. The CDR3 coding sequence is TGTGCCAGCAGCCCCAGGGGCTACAATGAGCAGTTCTTC.

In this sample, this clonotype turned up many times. CDR3 in amino acids: CASRRAGGVGTEAFF. CDR3 DNA sequence: TGCGCCAGCAGGAGGGCAGGGGGCGTTGGCACTGAAGCTTTCTTT. The V gene is TRBV5-1, the J gene TRBJ1-1; 8 bases align to TRBD1. CDR1 is SGHRS, CDR2 YFSETQ, per germline. The CDR3 is made up of 15 amino acids. The junction had 10 bases not matched to a gene; V was cut back by 5 bases and J by 4 bases.

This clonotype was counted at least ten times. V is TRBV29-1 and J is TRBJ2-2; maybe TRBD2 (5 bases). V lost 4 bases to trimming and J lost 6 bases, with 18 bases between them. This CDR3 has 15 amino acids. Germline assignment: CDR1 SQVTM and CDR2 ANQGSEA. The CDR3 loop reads CSVALGTLAAGELFF. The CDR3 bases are TGCAGCGTTGCCCTCGGAACCCTAGCCGCCGGGGAGCTGTTTTTT.

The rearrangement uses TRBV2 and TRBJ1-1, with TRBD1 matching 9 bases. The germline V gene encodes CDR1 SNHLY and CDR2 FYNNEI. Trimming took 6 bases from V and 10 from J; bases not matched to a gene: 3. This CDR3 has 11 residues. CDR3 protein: CASRMGQGAFF. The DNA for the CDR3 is TGTGCCAGCAGAATGGGACAGGGAGCTTTCTTT. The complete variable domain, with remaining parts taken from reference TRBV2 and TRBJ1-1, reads EPEVTQTPSHQVTQMGQEVILRCVPISNHLYFYWYRQILGQKVEFLVSFYNNEISEKSEIFDDQFSVERPDGSNFTLKIRSTKLEDSAMYFCASRMGQGAFFGQGTRLTVV.

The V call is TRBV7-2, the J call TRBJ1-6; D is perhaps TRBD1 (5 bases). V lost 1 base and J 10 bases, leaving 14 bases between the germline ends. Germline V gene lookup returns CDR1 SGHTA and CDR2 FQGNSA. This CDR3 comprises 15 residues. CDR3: CASSLVGPGWSPLHF. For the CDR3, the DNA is TGTGCCAGCAGCTTAGTAGGGCCAGGGTGGTCACCCCTCCACTTT.

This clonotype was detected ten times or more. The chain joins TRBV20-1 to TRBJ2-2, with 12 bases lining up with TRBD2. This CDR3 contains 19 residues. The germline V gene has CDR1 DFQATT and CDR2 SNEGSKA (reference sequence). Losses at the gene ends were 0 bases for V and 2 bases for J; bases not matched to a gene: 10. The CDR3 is CSARDPSGTSGRNTGELFF. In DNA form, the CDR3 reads TGCAGTGCTAGAGACCCCTCCGGGACTAGCGGGCGAAACACCGGGGAGCTGTTTTTT.

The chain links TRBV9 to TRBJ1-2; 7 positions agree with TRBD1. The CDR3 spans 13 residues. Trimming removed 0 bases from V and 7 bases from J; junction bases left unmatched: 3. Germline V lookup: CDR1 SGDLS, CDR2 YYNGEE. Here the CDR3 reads CASSVGTGSGYTF. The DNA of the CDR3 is TGTGCCAGCAGCGTAGGGACAGGCAGTGGCTACACCTTC.

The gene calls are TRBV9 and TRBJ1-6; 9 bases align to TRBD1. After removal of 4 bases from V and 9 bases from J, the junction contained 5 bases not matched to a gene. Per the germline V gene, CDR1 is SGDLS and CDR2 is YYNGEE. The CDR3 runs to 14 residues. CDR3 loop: CASSTRDRVSPLHF. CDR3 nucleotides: TGTGCCAGCAGCACCCGGGACAGGGTTTCACCCCTCCACTTT. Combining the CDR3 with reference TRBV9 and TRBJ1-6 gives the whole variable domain DSGVTQTPKHLITATGQRVTLRCSPRSGDLSVYWYQQSLDQGLQFLIQYYNGEERAKGNILERFSAQQFPDLHSELNLSSLELGDSALYFCASSTRDRVSPLHFGNGTRLTVT.

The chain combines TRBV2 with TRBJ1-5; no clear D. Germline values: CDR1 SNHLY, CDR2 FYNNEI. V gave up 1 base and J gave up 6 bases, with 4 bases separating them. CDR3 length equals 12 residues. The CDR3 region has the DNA TGTGCCAGCAGTGAAGAGGTTCAGCCCCAGCATTTT. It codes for CASSEEVQPQHF.

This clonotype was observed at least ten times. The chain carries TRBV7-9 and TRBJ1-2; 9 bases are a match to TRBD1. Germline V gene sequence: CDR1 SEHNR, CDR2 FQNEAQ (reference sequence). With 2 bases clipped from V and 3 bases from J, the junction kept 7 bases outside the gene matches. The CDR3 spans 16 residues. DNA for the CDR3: TGTGCCAGCAGCTTACCGAGGACAGGGGACGACTATGGCTACACCTTC. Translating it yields CASSLPRTGDDYGYTF.

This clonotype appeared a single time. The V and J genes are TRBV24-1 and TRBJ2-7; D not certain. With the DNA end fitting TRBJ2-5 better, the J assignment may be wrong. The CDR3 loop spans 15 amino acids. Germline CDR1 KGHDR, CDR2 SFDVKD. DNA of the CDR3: TGTGCCACCAGTGCGTCACTTAGCCGGAGAGAGACCCAGTACTTC. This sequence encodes CATSASLSRRETQYF.

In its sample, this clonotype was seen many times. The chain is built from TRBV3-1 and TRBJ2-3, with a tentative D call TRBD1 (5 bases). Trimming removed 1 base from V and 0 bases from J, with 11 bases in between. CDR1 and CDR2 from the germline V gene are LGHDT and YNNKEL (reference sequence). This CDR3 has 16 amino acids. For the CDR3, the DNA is TGTGCCAGCAGCCAAGTGGGGCATGCTAGCACAGATACGCAGTATTTT. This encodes CASSQVGHASTDTQYF.

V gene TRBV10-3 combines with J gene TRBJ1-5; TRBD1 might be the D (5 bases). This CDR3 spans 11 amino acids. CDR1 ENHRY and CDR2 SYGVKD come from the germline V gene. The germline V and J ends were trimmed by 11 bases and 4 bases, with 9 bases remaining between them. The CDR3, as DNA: TGTGCCGGGGGGGAAAATCAGCCCCAGCATTTT. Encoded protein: CAGGENQPQHF.